One sample yielded the 29 T cell receptor beta chains listed below, sequenced in a study of shared clonotypes between healthy human individuals. Here immunoSEQ multiplex PCR was the method, and the copy in TCRdb shows in-frame clones only, minus some. The sample lists about 550,000 clones, about 95% occurring once. CD45RO negativity and positive selection for CCR7 defined naive CD8 cells, a population that excluded terminally differentiated effector memory CD45RA+ cells. The sequencing input was naive CD8+ T cells sorted from blood. These receptors all stem from a woman aged 30 to 39 in good health.

The J gene is TRBJ2-3, the V gene TRBV25-1; 10 bases align to TRBD2. CDR3 length equals 16 residues. From germline, CDR1 is MGHDK and CDR2 SYGVNS. Trimming removed 3 bases from V and 2 bases from J; junction bases left unmatched: 5. The CDR3 loop is CASSDKREGDTDTQYF. The CDR3 DNA reads TGTGCCAGCAGTGACAAGCGGGAGGGCGACACAGATACGCAGTATTTT.

The V call is TRBV9, the J call TRBJ2-2; 7 positions match TRBD2. With 5 bases clipped from V and 1 base from J, the junction kept 8 bases outside the gene matches. The CDR3 loop spans 16 amino acids. Germline CDR1 and CDR2: SGDLS and YYNGEE. For the CDR3, the DNA is TGTGCCAGCAGATCTAGACTAGCTATGAACACCGGGGAGCTGTTTTTT. Translating gives CASRSRLAMNTGELFF.

This clone was seen only once. The chain uses TRBV9 and TRBJ1-2; D might be TRBD1 (6 bases). There are 16 residues in the CDR3. Germline CDR1 SGDLS, CDR2 YYNGEE. Trimming stripped 4 bases from V and 4 bases from J, with 20 bases between. The CDR3 is CASSLSRTERIYGYTF. The CDR3 region has the DNA TGTGCCAGCAGCCTCAGCCGGACAGAACGGATCTATGGCTACACCTTC.

The chain has TRBV30 and TRBJ2-7, with D possibly being TRBD1 (6 bases). Trimming took off 2 bases at V and 6 bases at J, with 14 bases between the two ends. Germline V gene lookup returns CDR1 GTSNPN and CDR2 SVGIG (reference sequence). CDR3 length: 13 amino acids. The CDR3 DNA is TGTGCCTGGAGTCCCATAGGGGGAGTCGAGCAGTACTTC. Amino acids: CAWSPIGGVEQYF.

With regard to this clone: Within the sample, other DNA sequences also encode this same CDR3. The V call is TRBV6-1, the J call TRBJ2-7, with 8 bases that match TRBD1. CDR3 length equals 13 residues. V shed 5 bases and J 3 bases; nucleotides not matched to a gene: 3. Germline-derived CDR1 and CDR2 are MNHNS and SASEGT. The CDR3 loop reads CASSPTGGYEQYF. Written as DNA, the CDR3 is TGTGCCAGCAGTCCTACAGGGGGCTACGAGCAGTACTTC.

The J gene is TRBJ2-1, the V gene TRBV6-5, with 9 bases matching TRBD2. V shed 0 bases, J shed 7 bases, and the junction held 4 bases outside the gene matches. This CDR3 region has 15 residues. Germline CDR1 MNHEY, CDR2 SVGAGI. Here the CDR3 reads CASSYSSLAGNEQFF. DNA of the CDR3: TGTGCCAGCAGTTACTCGAGTCTAGCGGGAAATGAGCAGTTCTTC.

The chain has TRBV27 and TRBJ1-5; TRBD1 agrees at 9 bases. The CDR3 runs to 14 residues. Trimming took 4 bases from V and 6 from J; bases not matched to a gene: 4. Germline V gene sequence: CDR1 MNHEY, CDR2 SMNVEV (reference sequence). Written as DNA, the CDR3 is TGTGCCAGCAGTTCCACAGGGGGCGGTCAGCCCCAGCATTTT. Translated: CASSSTGGGQPQHF.

The chain carries TRBV27 and TRBJ1-1, with a weak D call TRBD1 (6 bases). This CDR3 has 14 residues. Germline values: CDR1 MNHEY, CDR2 SMNVEV (reference sequence). V lost 3 bases, J lost 4 bases, and 12 bases lay in between. The CDR3 DNA sequence: TGTGCCAGCAGTTTCGGGGGGCTGGGCACTGAAGCTTTCTTT. Translated: CASSFGGLGTEAFF.

The genes are TRBV28 and TRBJ2-2; 10 positions agree with TRBD2. The V gene end was trimmed by 0 bases and the J gene end by 3 bases; junction bases not matched to a gene: 1. Germline CDR1 reads MDHEN; CDR2 reads SYDVKM. CDR3 size: 16 residues. CDR3 DNA sequence: TGTGCCAGCAGTTTATGGGGGACTAGCGACACCGGGGAGCTGTTTTTT. Amino acids: CASSLWGTSDTGELFF.

The J gene is TRBJ2-1, the V gene TRBV10-3, with D possibly being TRBD2 (6 bases). CDR1 is ENHRY, CDR2 SYGVKD, per germline. Trimming cost V 3 bases and J 5 bases, with 14 bases left between them. This CDR3 region has 15 residues. The CDR3, as DNA: TGTGCCATCAGTGACGTGGTGGGAGGCCACAATGAGCAGTTCTTC. Translated: CAISDVVGGHNEQFF.

V usage is TRBV27 and J usage is TRBJ2-7, with D tentatively TRBD2 (5 bases). The length of the CDR3 is 13 residues. Trimming shortened V by 2 bases and J by 0 bases, and 5 bases separated the two germline ends. Per the germline V gene, CDR1 is MNHEY and CDR2 is SMNVEV (reference sequence). CDR3 loop: CASSLLASYEQYF. The CDR3, as DNA: TGTGCCAGCAGTTTACTAGCCTCCTACGAGCAGTACTTC.

The chain recombines TRBV28 with TRBJ2-7; perhaps TRBD2 as D (6 bases). The CDR3 has 15 residues. The V end lost 4 bases, the J end lost 5 bases, and 18 bases lay between the germline ends. CDR1 is MDHEN and CDR2 is SYDVKM in the germline V gene. CDR3 amino acids: CASSSSSASWDEQYF. The DNA for the CDR3 is TGTGCCAGCAGTTCTTCTAGCGCATCGTGGGACGAGCAGTACTTC.

V gene TRBV5-6 combines with J gene TRBJ1-1; D gene unclear. V was cut by 0 bases and J by 4 bases, with 10 bases left in between. The CDR3 totals 14 residues. Germline CDR1 is SGHDT and CDR2 is YYEEEE. DNA of the CDR3: TGTGCCAGCAGCTTGGAGGGTACGAGCACTGAAGCTTTCTTT. This translates into CASSLEGTSTEAFF.

The chain employs TRBV19 and TRBJ2-7; tentatively, D is TRBD1 (5 bases). The V end lost 3 bases, the J end lost 7 bases, and 19 bases lay between the germline ends. Germline assignment: CDR1 LNHDA and CDR2 SQIVND (reference sequence). The CDR3 is made up of 15 amino acids. For the CDR3, the DNA is TGTGCCAGTAGTATTAGCTCCCTTGGGGCTGAGGAGCAGTACTTC. This translates into CASSISSLGAEEQYF.

The chain uses TRBV2 and TRBJ1-3; a possible D gene is TRBD1 (6 bases). The CDR3 length is 14 residues. V was clipped by 3 bases and J by 2 bases, with 8 bases between them. CDR1 SNHLY and CDR2 FYNNEI come from the germline V gene. CDR3 bases: TGTGCCAGCAGTGACGGGGGGCCTGGAAACACCATATATTTT. Translated, it gives CASSDGGPGNTIYF.

The chain's CDR3 is CASSEGIGGHYGYTF. Here the CDR3 DNA reads TGTGCCAGCAGTGAAGGCATTGGGGGTCACTATGGCTACACCTTC. V and J are TRBV2 and TRBJ1-2; D possibly corresponds to TRBD1 (5 bases). This CDR3 is 15 amino acids long. The V gene lost 1 base and the J gene lost 3 bases, with 12 bases spanning the gap. The germline V gene has CDR1 SNHLY and CDR2 FYNNEI.

As regards this clone: A single base separates this from a much larger clone, so it may be a read error. This chain connects TRBV2 to TRBJ2-7; D unclear. The length of the CDR3 is 11 residues. V shed 7 bases and J shed 1 base, with 5 bases lying between them. Germline CDR1 SNHLY, CDR2 FYNNEI. The CDR3 bases are TGTGCCAGCAAAGAGTCCTACGAGCAGTACTTC. This codes for CASKESYEQYF.

In the case of this clone: The sample has other DNA sequences that encode this CDR3 too. This chain connects TRBV5-4 to TRBJ2-7; D is ambiguous. Germline V lookup: CDR1 SGHNT, CDR2 YYREEE (reference sequence). The CDR3 runs to 11 residues. The ends were cut back, 0 bases at V and 5 bases at J, with 3 bases in the middle. The CDR3 loop is CASSLGHEQYF. The DNA of the CDR3 is TGTGCCAGCAGCTTGGGCCACGAGCAGTACTTC.

The chain employs TRBV5-6 and TRBJ2-7; 8 nucleotides agree with TRBD1. Per the germline V gene, CDR1 is SGHDT and CDR2 is YYEEEE. The CDR3 loop spans 15 amino acids. Unmatched junction bases numbered 6, after V lost 1 base and J lost 3 bases. CDR3 protein: CASSLSTGGFYEQYF. CDR3 nucleotides: TGTGCCAGCAGCTTGTCTACAGGGGGATTCTACGAGCAGTACTTC.

CDR3 protein: CSARLDTIYF. DNA of the CDR3: TGCAGTGCTAGGTTGGACACCATATATTTT. The chain links TRBV20-1 to TRBJ1-3; D unclear. The length of the CDR3 is 10 residues. V lost 3 bases and J lost 8, with 5 bases in between. The germline V gene encodes CDR1 DFQATT and CDR2 SNEGSKA (reference sequence).

The V gene is TRBV28, the J gene TRBJ2-1; the match to TRBD1 covers 8 bases. The CDR3 runs 16 residues. Per germline, CDR1 MDHEN and CDR2 SYDVKM. Unmatched junction bases numbered 6, after V lost 2 bases and J lost 3 bases. The CDR3 sequence is CASSLLGQGVYNEQFF. The CDR3 DNA reads TGTGCCAGCAGTTTACTCGGACAGGGAGTCTACAATGAGCAGTTCTTC.

The chain has TRBV10-1 and TRBJ2-2, with D maybe TRBD1 (6 bases). The germline V gene encodes CDR1 WNHNN and CDR2 SYGVQD (reference sequence). The CDR3 consists of 17 residues. V was trimmed by 5 bases and J by 0 bases, leaving 16 bases between them. CDR3 sequence (DNA): TGCGCCAGCAGTTACCTCCGGGACACTACGAACACCGGGGAGCTGTTTTTT. Translation gives CASSYLRDTTNTGELFF.

The V gene is TRBV11-3, the J gene TRBJ2-3, with TRBD1 identical over 7 bases. The CDR3 covers 17 residues. J gave up 1 base and V 3 bases, and 10 bases lay outside the gene matches. Germline V gene sequence: CDR1 SGHNT, CDR2 YENEEA. The CDR3 nucleotides are TGTGCCAGCAGCTTGAGTCGGGACAGTCTTCGCACAGATACGCAGTATTTT. Protein sequence: CASSLSRDSLRTDTQYF.

V usage is TRBV29-1 and J usage is TRBJ2-5; TRBD2 aligns across 7 bases. This CDR3 contains 14 residues. Per the germline V gene, CDR1 is SQVTM and CDR2 is ANQGSEA. V lost 3 bases, J lost 1 base, and 5 bases stayed unmatched. The CDR3 is CSVEARGGQETQYF. In nucleotides, the CDR3 is TGCAGCGTTGAGGCTCGCGGGGGCCAAGAGACCCAGTACTTC. Full variable domain (remainder filled in from reference TRBV29-1 and TRBJ2-5): SAVISQKPSRDICQRGTSLTIQCQVDSQVTMMFWYRQQPGQSLTLIATANQGSEATYESGFVIDKFPISRPNLTFSTLTVSNMSPEDSSIYLCSVEARGGQETQYFGPGTRLLVL.

V gene TRBV2 combines with J gene TRBJ2-7, with D unresolved. Trimming took 1 base from V and 6 from J, leaving 13 bases between them. The germline V gene has CDR1 SNHLY and CDR2 FYNNEI. The CDR3 is 14 residues long. The CDR3, as DNA: TGTGCCAGCAGTGAAGTCCCCCCCCTGGGCGAGCAGTACTTC. Encoded protein: CASSEVPPLGEQYF.

This chain connects TRBV5-1 to TRBJ2-7; the D gene is possibly TRBD2 (6 bases). Germline V lookup: CDR1 SGHRS, CDR2 YFSETQ. This CDR3 comprises 15 residues. V dropped 0 bases and J dropped 1 base, with 11 bases sitting between them. The CDR3 here is CASSLGPSESYEQYF. CDR3 bases: TGCGCCAGCAGCTTGGGACCTAGCGAATCCTACGAGCAGTACTTC.

The chain is built from TRBV28 and TRBJ2-2; possible D gene TRBD2, 5 bases. The CDR3 sequence is 15 residues long. The germline CDR1 and CDR2 sequences are MDHEN and SYDVKM. The V end lost 3 bases, the J end lost 3 bases, and 11 bases lay between the germline ends. The chain's CDR3 is CASSFKGVYTGELFF. CDR3 nucleotide sequence: TGTGCCAGCAGTTTTAAGGGAGTCTACACCGGGGAGCTGTTTTTT.

The rearrangement joins TRBV27 to TRBJ2-5; tentatively, D is TRBD1 or TRBD2 (5 bases each). CDR1 MNHEY and CDR2 SMNVEV come from the germline V gene (reference sequence). Between the trimmed V and J ends, which lost 3 bases and 3 bases, there was a span of 11 bases. This CDR3 contains 14 residues. The CDR3: CASSLLWGKETQYF. CDR3 nucleotide sequence: TGTGCCAGCAGTTTGTTGTGGGGGAAAGAGACCCAGTACTTC.

The chain recombines TRBV6-1 with TRBJ2-7; 9 bases align to TRBD2. The CDR3 totals 14 residues. The trim removed 8 bases at V and 3 bases at J, leaving 8 bases unmatched. CDR1 MNHNS and CDR2 SASEGT come from the germline V gene. CDR3 bases: TGTGCCAGCCTAGCTAAGACTAGCGGCTACGAGCAGTACTTC. Protein: CASLAKTSGYEQYF.